This entry concerns a single TCR beta chain. No antigen is known for it. This sample was included in a study of shared clonotypes between healthy human individuals. Study observations and caveats: Sequencing depth was predicted to influence how clonotypes are shared among donors.

TCRdb's table, derived via immunoSEQ multiplex PCR, lists solely in-frame clones and lacks some. The sample carries about 980,000 clones, 76% recorded once. The V and J ends lost 3 bases and 3 bases respectively, with 11 bases between them. CDR1 is ENHRY and CDR2 is SYGVKD in the germline V gene. The CDR3 is 14 residues long. V usage is TRBV10-3 and J usage is TRBJ2-5; D not certain. The TCR comes from a man aged 18-30 years in good health. The specimen was memory CD4+ T cells sorted from blood. The subset here: CD45RA-negative fraction. CDR3 nucleotides: TGTGCCATCAGTGATAACGGCGGCAAAGAGACCCAGTACTTC. It encodes CAISDNGGKETQYF.